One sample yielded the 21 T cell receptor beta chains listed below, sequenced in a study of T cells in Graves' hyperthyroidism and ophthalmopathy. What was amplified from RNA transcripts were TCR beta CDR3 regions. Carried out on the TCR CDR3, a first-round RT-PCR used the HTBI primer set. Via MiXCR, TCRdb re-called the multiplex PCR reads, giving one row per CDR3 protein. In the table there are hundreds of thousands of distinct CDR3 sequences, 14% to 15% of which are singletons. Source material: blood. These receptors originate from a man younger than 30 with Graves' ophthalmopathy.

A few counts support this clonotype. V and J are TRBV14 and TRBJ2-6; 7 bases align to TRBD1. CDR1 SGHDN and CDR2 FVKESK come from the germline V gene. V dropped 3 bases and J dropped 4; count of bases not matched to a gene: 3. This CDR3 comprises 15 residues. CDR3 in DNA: TGTGCCAGCAGCCAGACAGGGTCCGGGGCCAACGTCCTGACTTTC. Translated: CASSQTGSGANVLTF.

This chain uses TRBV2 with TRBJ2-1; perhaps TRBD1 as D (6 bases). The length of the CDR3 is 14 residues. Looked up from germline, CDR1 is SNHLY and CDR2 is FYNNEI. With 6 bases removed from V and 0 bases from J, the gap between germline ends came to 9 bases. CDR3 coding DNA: TGTGCCAGCAGGGGGACACGCTCCTACAATGAGCAGTTCTTC. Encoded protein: CASRGTRSYNEQFF.

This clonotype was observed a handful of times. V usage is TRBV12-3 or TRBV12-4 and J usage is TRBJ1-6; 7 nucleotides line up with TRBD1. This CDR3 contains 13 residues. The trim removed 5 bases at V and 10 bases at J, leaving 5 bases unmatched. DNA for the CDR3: TGTGCCAGCAGTAGACAGGGAGGCTCACCCCTCCACTTT. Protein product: CASSRQGGSPLHF.

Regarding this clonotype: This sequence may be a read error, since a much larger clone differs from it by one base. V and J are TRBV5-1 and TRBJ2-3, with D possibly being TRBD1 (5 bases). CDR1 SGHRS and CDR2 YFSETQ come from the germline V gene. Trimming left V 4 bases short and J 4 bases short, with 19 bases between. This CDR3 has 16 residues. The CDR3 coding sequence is TGCGCCAGCAGCCCCTCAGGGCAGGGAATCCCAGATACGCAGTATTTT. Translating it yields CASSPSGQGIPDTQYF.

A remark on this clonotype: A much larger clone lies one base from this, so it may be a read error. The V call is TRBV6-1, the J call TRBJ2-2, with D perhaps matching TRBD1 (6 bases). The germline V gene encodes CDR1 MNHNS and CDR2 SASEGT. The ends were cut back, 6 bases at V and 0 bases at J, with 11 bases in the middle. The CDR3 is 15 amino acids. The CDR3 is CASSAGTTNTGELFF. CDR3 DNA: TGTGCCAGCAGCGCCGGGACAACGAACACCGGGGAGCTGTTTTTT.

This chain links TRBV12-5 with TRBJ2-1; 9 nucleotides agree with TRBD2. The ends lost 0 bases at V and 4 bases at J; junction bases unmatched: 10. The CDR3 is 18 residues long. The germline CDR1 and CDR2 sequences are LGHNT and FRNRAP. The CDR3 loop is CASGLVLGREGRYNEQFF. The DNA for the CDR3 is TGTGCTAGTGGTTTGGTACTCGGGCGGGAGGGTCGTTACAATGAGCAGTTCTTC.

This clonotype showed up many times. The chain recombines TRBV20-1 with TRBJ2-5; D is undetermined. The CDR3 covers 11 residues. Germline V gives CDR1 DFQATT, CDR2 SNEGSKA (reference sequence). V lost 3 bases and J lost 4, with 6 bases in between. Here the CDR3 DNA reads TGCAGTGCTAGCTCCGGAGAGACCCAGTACTTC. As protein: CSASSGETQYF.

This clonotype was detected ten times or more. The CDR3 DNA is TGCAGTGCTAGACCCGAGGACCCTCCCTACGAGCAGTACTTC. Translating it yields CSARPEDPPYEQYF. V and J are TRBV20-1 and TRBJ2-7; no definite D call. The germline CDR1 and CDR2 sequences are DFQATT and SNEGSKA (reference sequence). The CDR3 length is 14 residues. The germline V and J ends were trimmed by 2 bases and 2 bases, with 13 bases remaining between them.

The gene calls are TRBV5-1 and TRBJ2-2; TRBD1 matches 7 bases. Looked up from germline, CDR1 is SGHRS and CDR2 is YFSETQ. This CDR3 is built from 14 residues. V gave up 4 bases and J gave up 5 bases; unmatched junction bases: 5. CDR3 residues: CASSRWDRTGELFF. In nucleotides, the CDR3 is TGCGCCAGCAGCCGCTGGGACAGAACCGGGGAGCTGTTTTTT.

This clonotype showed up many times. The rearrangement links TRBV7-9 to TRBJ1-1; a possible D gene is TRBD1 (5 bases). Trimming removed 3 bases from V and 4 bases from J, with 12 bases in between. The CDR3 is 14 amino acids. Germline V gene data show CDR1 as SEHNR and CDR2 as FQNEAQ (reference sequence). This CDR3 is CASSLQGSVTEAFF. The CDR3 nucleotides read TGTGCCAGCAGCTTGCAGGGTAGTGTCACTGAAGCTTTCTTT. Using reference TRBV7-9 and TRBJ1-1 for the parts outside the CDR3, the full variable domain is DTGVSQNPRHKITKRGQNVTFRCDPISEHNRLYWYRQTLGQGPEFLTYFQNEAQLEKSRLLSDRFSAERPKGSFSTLEIQRTEQGDSAMYLCASSLQGSVTEAFFGQGTRLTVV.

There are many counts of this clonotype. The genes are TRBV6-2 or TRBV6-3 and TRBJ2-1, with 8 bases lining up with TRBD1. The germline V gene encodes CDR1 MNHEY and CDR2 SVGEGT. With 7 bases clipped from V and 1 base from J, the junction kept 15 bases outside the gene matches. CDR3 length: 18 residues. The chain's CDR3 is CASKGLLAQGVSYNEQFF. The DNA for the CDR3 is TGTGCCAGCAAAGGGCTTTTGGCACAGGGGGTGTCCTACAATGAGCAGTTCTTC.

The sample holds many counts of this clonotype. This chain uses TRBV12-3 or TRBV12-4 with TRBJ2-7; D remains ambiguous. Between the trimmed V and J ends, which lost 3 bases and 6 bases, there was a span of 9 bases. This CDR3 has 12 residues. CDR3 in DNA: TGTGCCAGCAGTTTTAGTCAATCCGAGCAGTACTTC. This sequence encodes CASSFSQSEQYF.

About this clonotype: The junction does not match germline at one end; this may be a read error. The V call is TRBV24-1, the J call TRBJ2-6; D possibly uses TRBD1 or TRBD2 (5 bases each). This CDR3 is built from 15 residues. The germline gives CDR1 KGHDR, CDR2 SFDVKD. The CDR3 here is CASSEGRQGANVLAF. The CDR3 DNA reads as TGTGCCAGCAGTGAGGGCCGTCAAGGGGCCAACGTCCTGGCTTTC.

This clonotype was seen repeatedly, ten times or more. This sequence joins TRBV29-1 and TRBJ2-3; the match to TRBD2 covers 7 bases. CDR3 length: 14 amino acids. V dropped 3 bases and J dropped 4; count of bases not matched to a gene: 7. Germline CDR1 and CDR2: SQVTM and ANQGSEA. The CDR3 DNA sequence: TGCAGCGTTGATAGTAGCGGGCATGCAGATACGCAGTATTTT. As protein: CSVDSSGHADTQYF.

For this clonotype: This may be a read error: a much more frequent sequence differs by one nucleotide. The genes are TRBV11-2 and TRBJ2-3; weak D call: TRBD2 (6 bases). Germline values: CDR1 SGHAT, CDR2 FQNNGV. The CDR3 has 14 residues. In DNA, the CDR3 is TGTGCCTGCAGCTTATGGGGACTCACAGATACGCAGTATTTT. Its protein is CACSLWGLTDTQYF.

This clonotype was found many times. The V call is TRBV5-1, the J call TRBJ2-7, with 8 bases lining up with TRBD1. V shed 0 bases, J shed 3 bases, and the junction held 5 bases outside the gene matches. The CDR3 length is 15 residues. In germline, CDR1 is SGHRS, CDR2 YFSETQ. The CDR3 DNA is TGCGCCAGCAGCTTGGGGGACAGGAGAATCTACGAGCAGTACTTC. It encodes CASSLGDRRIYEQYF.

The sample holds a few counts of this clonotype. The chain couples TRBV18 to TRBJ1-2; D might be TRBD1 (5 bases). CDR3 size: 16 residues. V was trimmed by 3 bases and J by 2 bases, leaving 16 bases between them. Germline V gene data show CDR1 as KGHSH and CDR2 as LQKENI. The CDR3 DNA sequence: TGTGCCAGCTCACCGGTCACGGGGGGACTAAACTATGGCTACACCTTC. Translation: CASSPVTGGLNYGYTF.

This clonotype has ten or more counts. This CDR3 reads CSADGRDSYEQYF. CDR3 nucleotide sequence: TGCAGTGCTGATGGACGAGACTCCTACGAGCAGTACTTC. The chain employs TRBV20-1 and TRBJ2-7, with unresolved D. Germline CDR1 DFQATT, CDR2 SNEGSKA (reference sequence). This CDR3 region has 13 residues. The V end was cut by 5 bases, the J end by 0 bases, with 11 bases between.

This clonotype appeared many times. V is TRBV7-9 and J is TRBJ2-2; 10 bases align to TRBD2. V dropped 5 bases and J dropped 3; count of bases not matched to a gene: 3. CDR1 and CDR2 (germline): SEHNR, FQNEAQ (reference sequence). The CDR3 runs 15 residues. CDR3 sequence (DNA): TGTGCCAGCAGCCCCGGGACTAGCGACACCGGGGAGCTGTTTTTT. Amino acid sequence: CASSPGTSDTGELFF.

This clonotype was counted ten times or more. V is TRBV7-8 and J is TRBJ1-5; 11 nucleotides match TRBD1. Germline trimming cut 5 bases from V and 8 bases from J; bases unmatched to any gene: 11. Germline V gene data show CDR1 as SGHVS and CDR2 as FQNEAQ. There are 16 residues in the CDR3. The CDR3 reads CASSRDRGWVLEPQHF. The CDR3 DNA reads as TGTGCCAGCAGCCGGGACAGGGGGTGGGTTTTGGAGCCCCAGCATTTT.

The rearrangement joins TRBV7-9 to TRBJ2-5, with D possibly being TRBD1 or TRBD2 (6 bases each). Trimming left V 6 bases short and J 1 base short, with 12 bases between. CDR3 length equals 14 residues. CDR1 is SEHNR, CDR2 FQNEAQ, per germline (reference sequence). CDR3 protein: CASRSRGPQETQYF. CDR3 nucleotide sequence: TGTGCCAGCAGGAGCCGGGGGCCCCAAGAGACCCAGTACTTC.